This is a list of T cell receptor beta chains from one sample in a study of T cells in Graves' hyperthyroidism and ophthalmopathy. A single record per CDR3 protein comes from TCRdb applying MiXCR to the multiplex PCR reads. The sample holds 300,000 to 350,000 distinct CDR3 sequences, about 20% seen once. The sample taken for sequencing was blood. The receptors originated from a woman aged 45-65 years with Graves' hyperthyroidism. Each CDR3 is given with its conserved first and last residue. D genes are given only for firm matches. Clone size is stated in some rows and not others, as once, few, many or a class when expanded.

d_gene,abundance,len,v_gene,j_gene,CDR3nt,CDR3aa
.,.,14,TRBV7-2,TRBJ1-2,TGTGCCAGCAGCCGAAACTTTTGGGAGGGTGGCTACACCTTC,CASSRNFWEGGYTF
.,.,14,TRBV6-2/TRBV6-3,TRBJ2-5,TGTGCCAGCAGTTATACAGGGCGAAGTATGGGCCAGTACTTC,CASSYTGRSMGQYF
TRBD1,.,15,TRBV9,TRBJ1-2,TGTGCCAGCAGCCTTGCAGGAACAGGGGGAAATGGCTACACCTTC,CASSLAGTGGNGYTF
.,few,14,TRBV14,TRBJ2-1,TGTGCCAGCAGCCAAGGACTTGACTTCAATGAGCAGTTCTTC,CASSQGLDFNEQFF
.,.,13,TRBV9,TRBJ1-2,TGTGCCAGCAGCAATTGGGGTGACTATGGCTACACCTTC,CASSNWGDYGYTF
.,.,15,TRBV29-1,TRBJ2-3,TGCAGCGTTGAAGACGCGGGGGCGAGCACAGATACGCAGTATTTT,CSVEDAGASTDTQYF
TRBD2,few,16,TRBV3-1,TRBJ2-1,TGTGCCAGCAGCCAGGCGGGACTAGCGGGAGGGGGGGAGCAGTTCTTC,CASSQAGLAGGGEQFF
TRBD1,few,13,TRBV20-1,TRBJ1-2,TGCAGTGCTAGCACGGGACAGGGGTATGGCTACACCTTC,CSASTGQGYGYTF
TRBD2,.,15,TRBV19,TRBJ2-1,TGTGCCAGTAGTATAGGTAGCGGGGCCTACAATGAGCAGTTCTTC,CASSIGSGAYNEQFF
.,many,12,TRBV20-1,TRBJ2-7,TGCAGTGCTAGTACCGGTCCGGGCGAGCAGTACTTC,CSASTGPGEQYF
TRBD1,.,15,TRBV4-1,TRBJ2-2,TGCGCCAGCAGCCCCCGGACAGGGGGCCACGGGGAGCTGTTTTTT,CASSPRTGGHGELFF
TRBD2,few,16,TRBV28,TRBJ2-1,TGTGCCAGCAGTGACCAGACTAGCGGGAAGGAGAATGAGCAGTTCTTC,CASSDQTSGKENEQFF
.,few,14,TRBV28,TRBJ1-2,TGTGCCAGCAGTCCCACCGGTGAAGACTATGGCTACACCTTC,CASSPTGEDYGYTF
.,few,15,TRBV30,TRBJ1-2,TGTGCCTGGAGTGGAATTTGGCAGGGTTTGGATGGCTACACCTTC,CAWSGIWQGLDGYTF
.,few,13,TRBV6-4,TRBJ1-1,TGTGCCAGCAGTGCCGAAGCGAACACTGAAGCTTTCTTT,CASSAEANTEAFF
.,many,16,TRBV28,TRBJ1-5,TGTGCCAGCAACGTTGGGGCAGGGGTGAGCAATCAGCCCCAGCATTTT,CASNVGAGVSNQPQHF
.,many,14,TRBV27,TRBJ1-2,TGTGCCAGCAGTTCAACAGGGTATTCTTTCGACTACACCTTC,CASSSTGYSFDYTF
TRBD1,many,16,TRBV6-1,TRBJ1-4,TGTGCCAGCAGTCTACTACGGGACAGGATTAATGAAAAACTGTTTTTT,CASSLLRDRINEKLFF
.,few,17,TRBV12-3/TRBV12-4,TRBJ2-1,TGTGCCAGCAGTTTTTTCGTGCGGATCCCGCAAGCAAATGAGCAGTTCTTC,CASSFFVRIPQANEQFF
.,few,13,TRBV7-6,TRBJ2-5,TGTGCCAGCAGCTTAGAATTGCGTGAGACCCAGTACTTC,CASSLELRETQYF